Below are 6 T cell receptor beta chains sequenced from a single sample in a study of OX40 agonist ivuxolimab in advanced cancers. Repertoires were generated with immunoSEQ multiplex PCR, while TCRdb's copy carries only in-frame clones and drops some. Of more than 85,000 clones listed, about 80% are singletons. The material was CD4+ or CD8+ T cells sorted from blood, obtained in a trial of the OX40 agonist ivuxolimab. The source of these receptors is an adult with an advanced solid tumor such as melanoma, head and neck, liver or kidney cancer.

The gene calls are TRBV28 and TRBJ2-2; 8 nucleotides match TRBD2. From germline, CDR1 is MDHEN and CDR2 SYDVKM. This CDR3 spans 14 amino acids. With V trimmed by 7 bases and J by 4 bases, 5 bases remained unmatched. The CDR3 coding sequence is TGTGCCAGCACGGGGGGGTACTCCACCGGGGAGCTGTTTTTT. This sequence encodes CASTGGYSTGELFF.

CDR3 protein: CASRSTLSGANVLTF. CDR3 nucleotide sequence: TGTGCCAGTAGGTCGACTCTCTCTGGGGCCAACGTCCTGACTTTC. The genes are TRBV19 and TRBJ2-6; D not certain. Germline CDR1 is LNHDA and CDR2 is SQIVND (reference sequence). The germline V and J ends were trimmed by 6 bases and 0 bases, with 9 bases remaining between them. CDR3 size: 15 residues.

This rearrangement joins TRBV6-1 to TRBJ2-7; 8 bases match TRBD2. CDR1 is MNHNS and CDR2 is SASEGT in the germline V gene. The CDR3 is 15 residues long. The V and J ends lost 5 bases and 2 bases, in that order; junction bases with no gene match: 8. The chain's CDR3 is CASSLQRGRTYEQYF. The CDR3 coding sequence is TGTGCCAGCAGTCTTCAGCGGGGGAGGACCTACGAGCAGTACTTC.

This clone occurred once. The chain has TRBV9 and TRBJ2-2, with no clear D. The CDR3 totals 15 residues. Trimming pared 10 bases from V and 4 bases from J, leaving 20 bases between. Germline V gives CDR1 SGDLS, CDR2 YYNGEE. Written as DNA, the CDR3 is TGTGCCTCCCACGCAATCGACCGACGCACCGGGGAGCTGTTTTTT. Amino acids: CASHAIDRRTGELFF.

Here the CDR3 DNA reads TGTGCCAGTAGCGGGGGAGGGGCGGCCCCTACAGAGACCCAGTACTTC. It codes for CASSGGGAAPTETQYF. This rearrangement joins TRBV19 to TRBJ2-5; 7 bases map to TRBD2. From germline, CDR1 is LNHDA and CDR2 SQIVND (reference sequence). Germline trimming cut 6 bases from V and 4 bases from J; bases unmatched to any gene: 14. The CDR3 has 16 amino acids. The full variable domain, its missing parts supplied by reference TRBV19 and TRBJ2-5, is DGGITQSPKYLFRKEGQNVTLSCEQNLNHDAMYWYRQDPGQGLRLIYYSQIVNDFQKGDIAEGYSVSREKKESFPLTVTSAQKNPTAFYLCASSGGGAAPTETQYFGPGTRLLVL.

The genes are TRBV7-6 and TRBJ2-3, with unresolved D. Germline V gene sequence: CDR1 SGHVS, CDR2 FNYEAQ. V was shortened by 5 bases and J by 0 bases, with 12 bases between the two germline ends. The CDR3 consists of 15 residues. The DNA for the CDR3 is TGTGCCAGCAGCCCTTACACGAGAAGCACAGATACGCAGTATTTT. Amino acid sequence: CASSPYTRSTDTQYF.